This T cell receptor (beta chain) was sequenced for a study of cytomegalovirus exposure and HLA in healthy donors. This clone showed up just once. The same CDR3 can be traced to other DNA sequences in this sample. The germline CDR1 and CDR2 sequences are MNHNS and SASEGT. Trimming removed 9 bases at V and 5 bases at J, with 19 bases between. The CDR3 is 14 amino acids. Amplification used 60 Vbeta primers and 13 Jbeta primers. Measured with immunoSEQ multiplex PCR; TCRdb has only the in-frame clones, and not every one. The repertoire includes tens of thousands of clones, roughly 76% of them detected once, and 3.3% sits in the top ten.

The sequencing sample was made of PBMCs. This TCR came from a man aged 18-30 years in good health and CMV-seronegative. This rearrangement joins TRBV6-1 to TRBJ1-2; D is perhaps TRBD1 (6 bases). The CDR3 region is CASSPSGGGYGYTF. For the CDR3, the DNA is TGTGCCAGTAGCCCCAGCGGGGGCGGTTATGGCTACACCTTC.